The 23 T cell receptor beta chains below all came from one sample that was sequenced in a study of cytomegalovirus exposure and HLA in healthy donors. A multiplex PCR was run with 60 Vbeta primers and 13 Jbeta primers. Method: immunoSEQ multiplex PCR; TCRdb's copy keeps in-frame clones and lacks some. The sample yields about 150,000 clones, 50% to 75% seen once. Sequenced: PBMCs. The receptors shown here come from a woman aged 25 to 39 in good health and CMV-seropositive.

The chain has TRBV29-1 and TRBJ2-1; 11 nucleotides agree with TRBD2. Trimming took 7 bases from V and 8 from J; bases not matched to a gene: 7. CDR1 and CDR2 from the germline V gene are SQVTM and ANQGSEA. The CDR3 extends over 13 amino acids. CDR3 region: CSDTSGSIDEQFF. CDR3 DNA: TGCAGCGATACTAGCGGGAGTATCGATGAGCAGTTCTTC.

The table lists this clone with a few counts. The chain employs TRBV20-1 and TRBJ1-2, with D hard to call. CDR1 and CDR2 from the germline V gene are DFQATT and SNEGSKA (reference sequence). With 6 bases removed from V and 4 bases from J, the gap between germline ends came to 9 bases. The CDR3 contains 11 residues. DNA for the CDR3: TGCAGTGCCGGGAGTGGCTATGGCTACACCTTC. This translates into CSAGSGYGYTF.

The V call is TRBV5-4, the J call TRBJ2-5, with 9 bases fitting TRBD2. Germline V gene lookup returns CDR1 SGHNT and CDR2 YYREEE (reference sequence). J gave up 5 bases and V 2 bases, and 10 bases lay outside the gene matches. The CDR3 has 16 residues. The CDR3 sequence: CASSFIGGGAGETQYF. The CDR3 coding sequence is TGTGCCAGCAGCTTTATTGGCGGGGGGGCAGGGGAGACCCAGTACTTC. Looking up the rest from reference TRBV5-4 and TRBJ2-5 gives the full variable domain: ETGVTQSPTHLIKTRGQQVTLRCSSQSGHNTVSWYQQALGQGPQFIFQYYREEENGRGNFPPRFSGLQFPNYSSELNVNALELDDSALYLCASSFIGGGAGETQYFGPGTRLLVL.

CDR3 in amino acids: CASSPGQGQVSPLHF. DNA for the CDR3: TGTGCCAGCAGCCCAGGACAGGGCCAAGTTTCACCCCTCCACTTT. The chain joins TRBV5-4 to TRBJ1-6; 8 bases line up with TRBD1. J lost 9 bases, V lost 4 bases, and 9 bases had no gene match. CDR3 length equals 15 residues. Germline V gene sequence: CDR1 SGHNT, CDR2 YYREEE (reference sequence).

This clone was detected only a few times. The CDR3: CASSPLGPAQPQHF. CDR3 sequence (DNA): TGTGCCAGCAGTCCCCTGGGCCCCGCGCAGCCCCAGCATTTT. The chain links TRBV6-5 to TRBJ1-5; no firm D call. Germline V gene lookup returns CDR1 MNHEY and CDR2 SVGAGI. Trimming left V 5 bases short and J 7 bases short, with 15 bases between. CDR3 length: 14 amino acids.

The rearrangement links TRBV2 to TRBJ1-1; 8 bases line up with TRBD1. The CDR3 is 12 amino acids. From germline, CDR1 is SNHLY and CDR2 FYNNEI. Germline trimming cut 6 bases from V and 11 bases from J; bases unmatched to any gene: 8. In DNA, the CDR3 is TGTGCCAGCAGGCCTCAGGGGGCACGGGCTTTCTTT. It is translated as CASRPQGARAFF.

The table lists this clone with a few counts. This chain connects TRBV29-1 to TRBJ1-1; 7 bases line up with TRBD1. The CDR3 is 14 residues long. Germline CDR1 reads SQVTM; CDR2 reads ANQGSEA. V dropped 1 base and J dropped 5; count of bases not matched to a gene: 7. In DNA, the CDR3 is TGCAGCGTTGAAGGGGGAGACAGGGAAACTGAAGCTTTCTTT. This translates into CSVEGGDRETEAFF.

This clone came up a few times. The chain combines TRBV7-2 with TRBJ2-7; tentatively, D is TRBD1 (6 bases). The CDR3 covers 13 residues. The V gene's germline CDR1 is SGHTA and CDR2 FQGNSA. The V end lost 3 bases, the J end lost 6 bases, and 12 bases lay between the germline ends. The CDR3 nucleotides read TGTGCCAGCAGCTTGATACAGGGTGGCGAGCAGTACTTC. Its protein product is CASSLIQGGEQYF.

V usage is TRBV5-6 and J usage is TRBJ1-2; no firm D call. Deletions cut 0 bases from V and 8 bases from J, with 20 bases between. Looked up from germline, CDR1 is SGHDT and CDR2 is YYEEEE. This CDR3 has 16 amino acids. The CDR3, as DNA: TGTGCCAGCAGCTTGGGTCGGGGAGGCAGGTCGGCCGGCTACACCTTC. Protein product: CASSLGRGGRSAGYTF.

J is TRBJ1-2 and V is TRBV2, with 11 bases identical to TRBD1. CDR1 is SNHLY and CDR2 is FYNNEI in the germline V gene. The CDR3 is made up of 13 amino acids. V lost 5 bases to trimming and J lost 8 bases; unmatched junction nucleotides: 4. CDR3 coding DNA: TGTGCCAGCAGTTGGACAGGGGGCGCAGGCTACACCTTC. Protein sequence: CASSWTGGAGYTF.

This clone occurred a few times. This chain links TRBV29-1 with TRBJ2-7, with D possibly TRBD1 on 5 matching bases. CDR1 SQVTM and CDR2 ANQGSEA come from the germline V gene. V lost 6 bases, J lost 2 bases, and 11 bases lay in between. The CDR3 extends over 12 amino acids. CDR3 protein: CSVTTVTYEQYF. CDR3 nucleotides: TGCAGCGTCACGACAGTTACCTACGAGCAGTACTTC.

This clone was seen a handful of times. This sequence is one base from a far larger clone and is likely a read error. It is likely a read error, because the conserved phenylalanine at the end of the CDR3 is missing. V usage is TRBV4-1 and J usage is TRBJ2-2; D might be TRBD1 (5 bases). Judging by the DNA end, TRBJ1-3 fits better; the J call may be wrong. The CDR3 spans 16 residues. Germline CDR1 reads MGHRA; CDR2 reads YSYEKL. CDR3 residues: CASSQVGRQSGNTIYV. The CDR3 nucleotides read TGCGCCAGCAGCCAAGTGGGGCGCCAGTCTGGAAACACCATATATGTT.

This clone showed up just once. This CDR3 is CASTTGVSRSQHF. The CDR3 DNA reads as TGTGCCAGCACAACAGGGGTTTCTCGTTCCCAGCATTTT. The chain has TRBV19 and TRBJ1-5; 7 positions match TRBD1. V was clipped by 9 bases and J by 11 bases; unmatched bases: 13. Germline CDR1 is LNHDA and CDR2 is SQIVND (reference sequence). The CDR3 consists of 13 residues.

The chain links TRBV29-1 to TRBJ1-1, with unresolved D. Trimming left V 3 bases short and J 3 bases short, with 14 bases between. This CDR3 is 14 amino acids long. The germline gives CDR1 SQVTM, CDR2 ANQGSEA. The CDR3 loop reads CSVDRRFSDTEAFF. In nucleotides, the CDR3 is TGCAGCGTTGATCGGAGGTTTTCTGACACTGAAGCTTTCTTT.

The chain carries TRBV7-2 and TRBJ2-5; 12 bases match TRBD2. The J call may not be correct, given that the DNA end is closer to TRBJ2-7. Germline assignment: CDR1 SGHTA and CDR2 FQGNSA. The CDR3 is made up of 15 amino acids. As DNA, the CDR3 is TGTGCCAGCAGCACACTAGCGGGGGGCCCCTACGAGCAGTACTTC. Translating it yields CASSTLAGGPYEQYF.

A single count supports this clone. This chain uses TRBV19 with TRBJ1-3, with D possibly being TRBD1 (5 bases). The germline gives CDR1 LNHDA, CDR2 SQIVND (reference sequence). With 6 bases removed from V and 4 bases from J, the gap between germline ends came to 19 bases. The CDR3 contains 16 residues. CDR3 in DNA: TGTGCCAGTAGCGCACTACGGGGGGGATCCGGAAACACCATATATTTT. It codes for CASSALRGGSGNTIYF.

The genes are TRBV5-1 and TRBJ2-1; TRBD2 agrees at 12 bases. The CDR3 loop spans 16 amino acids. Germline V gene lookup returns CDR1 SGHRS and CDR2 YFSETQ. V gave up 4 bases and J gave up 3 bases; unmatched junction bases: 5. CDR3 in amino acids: CASSPGTSGYYNEQFF. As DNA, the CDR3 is TGCGCCAGCAGCCCGGGGACTAGCGGGTACTACAATGAGCAGTTCTTC.

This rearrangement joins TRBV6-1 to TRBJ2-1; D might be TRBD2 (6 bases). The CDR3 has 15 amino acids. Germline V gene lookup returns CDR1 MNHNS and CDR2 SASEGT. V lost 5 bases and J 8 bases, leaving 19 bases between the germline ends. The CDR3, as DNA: TGTGCCAGCAGTAGAGGGACTGGGGGGTCGGATGAGCAGTTCTTC. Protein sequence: CASSRGTGGSDEQFF.

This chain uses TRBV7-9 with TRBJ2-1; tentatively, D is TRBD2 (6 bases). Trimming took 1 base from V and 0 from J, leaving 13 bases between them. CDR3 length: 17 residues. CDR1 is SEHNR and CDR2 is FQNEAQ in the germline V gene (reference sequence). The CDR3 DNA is TGTGCCAGCAGCTTAGGGGACTGGGGAAGCTCCTACAATGAGCAGTTCTTC. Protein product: CASSLGDWGSSYNEQFF.

The CDR3 nucleotides read TGCGCCAGCAGCTCGAACCGTGGGCTAAGCTCCTACGAGCAGTACTTC. Translating it yields CASSSNRGLSSYEQYF. This chain joins TRBV5-1 and TRBJ2-7; D is unresolved. Germline CDR1 is SGHRS and CDR2 is YFSETQ. This CDR3 region has 16 residues. The V end was cut by 3 bases, the J end by 0 bases, with 16 bases between.

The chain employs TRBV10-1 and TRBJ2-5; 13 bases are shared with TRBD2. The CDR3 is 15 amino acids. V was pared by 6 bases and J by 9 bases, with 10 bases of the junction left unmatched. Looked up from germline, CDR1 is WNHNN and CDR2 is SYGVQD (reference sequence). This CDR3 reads CASSDGTSGDLPQYF. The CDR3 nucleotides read TGCGCCAGCAGCGATGGGACTAGCGGGGATCTTCCCCAGTACTTC.

In nucleotides, the CDR3 is TGCGCCAGCAGCAGGGGACAGGGGAACACTGAAGCTTTCTTT. This gives the protein CASSRGQGNTEAFF. V gene TRBV5-1 combines with J gene TRBJ1-1; 9 positions match TRBD1. In germline, CDR1 is SGHRS, CDR2 YFSETQ. J lost 1 base, V lost 4 bases, and 2 bases had no gene match. The length of the CDR3 is 14 residues.

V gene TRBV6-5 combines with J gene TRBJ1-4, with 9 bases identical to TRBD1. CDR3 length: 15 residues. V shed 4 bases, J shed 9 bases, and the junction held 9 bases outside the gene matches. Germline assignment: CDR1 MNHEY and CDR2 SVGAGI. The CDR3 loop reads CASSSTGGARKKLFF. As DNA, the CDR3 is TGTGCCAGCAGTTCCACAGGGGGCGCCCGTAAAAAACTGTTTTTT.